This TCR beta chain emerged from a study of blood T cell repertoires in COVID-19. In the study overall: There were acute and convalescent COVID-19 samples, and they came from the United States, Italy and Spain. PBMCs, B-cell-depleted T cells, or T cells were the source of the cDNA or gDNA that made up the material.

In the original workflow: Amplification with reference gene primers provided the estimates of nucleated cell counts. This table comes from immunoSEQ multiplex PCR, and its TCRdb copy is limited to in-frame clones, with some not included. V, J and clone size are taken as reported in that table, and D and trimming were inferred from the DNA itself. The sample carries 230,000 or so clones, more than 80% recorded once. Seattle participants joined during active infection and were tracked over time. With 7 bases removed from V and 0 bases from J, the gap between germline ends came to 9 bases. This CDR3 contains 13 residues. Germline V gives CDR1 MNHEY, CDR2 SVGAGI. This clone was counted a few times.

The clonotype originates from a woman of 80 years or more with COVID-19, enrolled during active disease. The sequencing input was peripheral blood. This sequence joins TRBV6-5 and TRBJ1-2; unclear D gene. CDR3 amino acids: CASTENTNYGYTF. For the CDR3, the DNA is TGTGCCAGCACCGAAAACACTAACTATGGCTACACCTTC.